This TCR beta chain was identified during a study of T and B cells in COVID-19 patients. From blood, roughly 220-550 ng of genomic DNA served as TRB template. The CDR3 consists of 14 residues. In germline, CDR1 is SGHNT, CDR2 YYREEE (reference sequence). Germline trimming cut 2 bases from V and 2 bases from J; bases unmatched to any gene: 2. TRB rearrangements were amplified by multiplex PCR with BIOMED2 TRB-A/B primers. TCRdb reprocessed the multiplex PCR reads via MiXCR and lists one record per CDR3 protein. This table has some 16,000 distinct CDR3 sequences, about 26% appearing once. Sequenced material: blood. The chain is built from TRBV5-4 and TRBJ2-7; 9 nucleotides align to TRBD2. The source is a human donor who had recovered from COVID-19. In DNA form, the CDR3 reads TGTGCCAGCAGCTTTGGCGGGGGGGCCTACGAGCAGTACTTC. Protein product: CASSFGGGAYEQYF. The entire variable domain, with the rest obtained from reference TRBV5-4 and TRBJ2-7, is as follows: ETGVTQSPTHLIKTRGQQVTLRCSSQSGHNTVSWYQQALGQGPQFIFQYYREEENGRGNFPPRFSGLQFPNYSSELNVNALELDDSALYLCASSFGGGAYEQYFGPGTRLTVT.